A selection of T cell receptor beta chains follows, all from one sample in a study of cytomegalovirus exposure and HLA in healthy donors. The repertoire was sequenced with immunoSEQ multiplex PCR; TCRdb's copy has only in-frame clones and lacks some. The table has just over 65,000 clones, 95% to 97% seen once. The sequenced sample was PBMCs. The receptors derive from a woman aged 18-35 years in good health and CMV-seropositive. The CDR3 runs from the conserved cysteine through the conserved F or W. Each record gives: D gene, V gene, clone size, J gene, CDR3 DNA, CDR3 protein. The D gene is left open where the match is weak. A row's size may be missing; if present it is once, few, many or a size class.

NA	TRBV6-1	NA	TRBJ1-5	TGTGCCAGCAGGGAGGAAATTCATAGCAATCAGCCCCAGCATTTT	CASREEIHSNQPQHF
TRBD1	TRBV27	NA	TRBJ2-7	TGTGCCAGCAGTCATAGGACAGGGACCTACGAGCAGTACTTC	CASSHRTGTYEQYF
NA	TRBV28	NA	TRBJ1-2	TGTGCCAGCACCGGGGACAACATTCCCAATGGCTACATCTTC	CASTGDNIPNGYIF
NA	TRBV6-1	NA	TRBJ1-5	TGTGCCAGCAGTGACAGTTGGCGGTCCTGGGTCGATCAGCCCCAGCATTTT	CASSDSWRSWVDQPQHF
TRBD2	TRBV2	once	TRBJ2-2	TGTGCCAGCCAGCTAGCGGGGAACACCGGGGAGCTGTTTTTT	CASQLAGNTGELFF
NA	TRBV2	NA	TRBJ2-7	TGTGCCAGCAGTGCTCTAGGTTCCTACGAGCAGTACTTC	CASSALGSYEQYF
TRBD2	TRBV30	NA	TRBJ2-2	TGTGCCTGGAGACTAGCGGGAGGGGGTGGGGAGCTGTTTTTT	CAWRLAGGGGELFF
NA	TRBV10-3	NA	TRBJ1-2	TGTGCCATCAGGGGTAAGGGGGAAAACTATGGCTACACCTTC	CAIRGKGENYGYTF
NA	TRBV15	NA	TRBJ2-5	TGTGCCACCAGCAGAGATTGGGAGAGTAGTTGGGAGACCCAGTACTTC	CATSRDWESSWETQYF
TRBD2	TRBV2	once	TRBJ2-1	TGTGCCAGCAGACGGAGGGAGGCTAGCGGGAATGAGCAGTTCTTC	CASRRREASGNEQFF
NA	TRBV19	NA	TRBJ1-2	TGTGCCAGTAGTATAACTTCTAGAGGGGGTTCTAACTATGGCTACACCTTC	CASSITSRGGSNYGYTF
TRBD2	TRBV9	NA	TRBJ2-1	TGTGCCAGCAGCGTCGGCGGGGGGAGCAGTGCATATGAGCAGTTCTTC	CASSVGGGSSAYEQFF
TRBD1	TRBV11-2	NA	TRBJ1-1	TGTGCCAGCAGCCAGGACAGGGGGCGAGGGACTGAAGCTTTCTTT	CASSQDRGRGTEAFF
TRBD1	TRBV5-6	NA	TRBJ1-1	TGTGCCAGCAGCACCGGACAGGGGGGAAGATTGAACACTGAAGCTTTCTTT	CASSTGQGGRLNTEAFF
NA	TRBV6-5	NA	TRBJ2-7	TGTGCCAGCAGTCGACTGACAGCCTACGAGCAGTACTTC	CASSRLTAYEQYF
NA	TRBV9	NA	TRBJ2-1	TGTGCCAGCAGCGTCGGAGTCGCGAGCTACAATGAGCAGTTCTTC	CASSVGVASYNEQFF
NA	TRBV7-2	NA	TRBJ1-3	TGTGCCAGCAGCCCGCGCTCCGTAACAGGGACGGGAAACACCATATATTTT	CASSPRSVTGTGNTIYF
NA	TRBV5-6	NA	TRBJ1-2	TGTGCCAGCAGTTCCGGGGGTCACTATGGCTACACCTTC	CASSSGGHYGYTF
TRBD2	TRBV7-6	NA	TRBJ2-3	TGTGCCAGCAGCCGTGGACTAGCGGGAGTAAGTGGCACAGATACGCAGTATTTT	CASSRGLAGVSGTDTQYF
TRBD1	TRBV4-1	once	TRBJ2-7	TGCGCCAGCAGCCAAGTAGGACAGGGCCTCGGCGAGCAGTACTTC	CASSQVGQGLGEQYF